This T cell receptor beta chain was recovered during a study of Ad26.COV2.S vaccination and SARS-CoV-2 variants. Study details: Ad26.COV2.S was injected intramuscularly once or twice, 56 days apart.

This CDR3 is 14 amino acids long. Germline V lookup: CDR1 LGHDT, CDR2 YNNKEL (reference sequence). Trimming took 4 bases from V and 5 from J; bases not matched to a gene: 6. The protocol was immunoSEQ multiplex PCR, while the TCRdb copy is restricted to in-frame clones and leaves out a portion. Among some 520,000 clones listed, around nine tenths were seen once. Treatment specified: about 20 received Ad26.COV2.S at low or high dose, single or two shots; about 5 received placebo; per-sample allocation not given. After the first vaccine or placebo injection, samples were drawn on day 63. This sample comprised peripheral blood, obtained in a trial of Ad26.COV2.S vaccine versus placebo. This TCR came from a person between 18 and 65 years old who received the Ad26.COV2.S COVID-19 vaccine or a placebo. This chain joins TRBV3-1 (or the pseudogene TRBV3-2) and TRBJ2-7, with 9 bases lining up with TRBD1. CDR3 loop: CASSPMGQGHEQYF. The DNA of the CDR3 is TGTGCCAGCAGCCCAATGGGACAGGGACACGAGCAGTACTTC.